Included here is one T cell receptor beta chain sequence, with context. The CDR3 loop spans 14 amino acids. Trimming took 5 bases from V and 3 from J, leaving 14 bases between them. Germline CDR1 SEHNR, CDR2 FQNEAQ (reference sequence). This sample was taken from a study of T-cell reconstitution after alpha-beta-depleted transplantation in children. During its preparation, the TCRbeta library received unique molecular identifiers. In TCRdb, the PCR reads were re-called with MiXCR into one record per CDR3 protein. The sample lists some 340,000 distinct CDR3 sequences, 10% occurring once. The TCR sequence derives from a human donor who donated a stem cell graft to a child with acute lymphoblastic leukemia. The V call is TRBV7-9, the J call TRBJ2-7; D may be TRBD1 (6 bases). Sequencing was performed on PBMCs from the stem cell graft donor, taken from the stem cell graft. This chain's CDR3 is CASSPEGDNYEQYF. The CDR3 region has the DNA TGTGCCAGCAGCCCAGAGGGGGACAACTACGAGCAGTACTTC.